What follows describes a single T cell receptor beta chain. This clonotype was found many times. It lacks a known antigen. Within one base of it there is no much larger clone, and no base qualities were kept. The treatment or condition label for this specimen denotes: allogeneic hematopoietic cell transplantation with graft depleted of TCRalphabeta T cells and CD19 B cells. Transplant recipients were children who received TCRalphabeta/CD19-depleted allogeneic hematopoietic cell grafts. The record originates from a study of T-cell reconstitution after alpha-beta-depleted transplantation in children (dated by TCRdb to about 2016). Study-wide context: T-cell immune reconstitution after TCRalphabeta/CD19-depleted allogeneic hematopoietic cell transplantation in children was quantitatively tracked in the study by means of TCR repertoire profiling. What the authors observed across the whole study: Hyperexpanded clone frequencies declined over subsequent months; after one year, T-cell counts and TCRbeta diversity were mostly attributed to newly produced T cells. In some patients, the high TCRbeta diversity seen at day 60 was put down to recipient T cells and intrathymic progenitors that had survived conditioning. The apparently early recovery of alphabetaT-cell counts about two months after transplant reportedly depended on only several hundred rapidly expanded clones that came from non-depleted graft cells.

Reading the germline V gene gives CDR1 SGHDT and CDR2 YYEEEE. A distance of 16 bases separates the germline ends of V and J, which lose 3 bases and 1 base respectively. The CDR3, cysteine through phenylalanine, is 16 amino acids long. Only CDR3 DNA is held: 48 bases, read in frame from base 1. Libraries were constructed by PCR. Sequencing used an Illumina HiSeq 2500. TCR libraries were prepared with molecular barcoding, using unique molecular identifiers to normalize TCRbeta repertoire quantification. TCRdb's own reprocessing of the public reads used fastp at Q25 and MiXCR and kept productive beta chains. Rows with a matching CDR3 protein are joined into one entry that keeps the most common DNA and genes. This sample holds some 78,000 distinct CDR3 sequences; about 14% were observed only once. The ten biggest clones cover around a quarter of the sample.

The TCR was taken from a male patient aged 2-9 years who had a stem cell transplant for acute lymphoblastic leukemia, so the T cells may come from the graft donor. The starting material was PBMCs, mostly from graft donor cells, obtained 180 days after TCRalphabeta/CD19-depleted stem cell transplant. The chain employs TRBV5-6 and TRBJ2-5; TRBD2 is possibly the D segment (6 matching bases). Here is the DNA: TGTGCCAGCAGCTCGTATCTAGCGCGCATCCAAGAGACCCAGTACTTC. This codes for CASSSYLARIQETQYF.